The 29 T cell receptor beta chains given below trace back to one sample, sequenced in a study of blood T cells in healthy people across ages. A second PCR, run for about 7 to 11 cycles, used a sample-barcoded 5' primer plus a J-beta primer mix. Each CDR3 protein is one row after TCRdb ran MiXCR on the 5' RACE reads. The sample contains about 510,000 distinct CDR3 sequences, 25% to 35% of which appear only once. These same records also appear under a second study, on T cells of mothers and their children.

Sequencing was done on a sample of blood. Receptors originate from a boy aged 2-9 years in good health.

J is TRBJ2-7 and V is TRBV20-1, with no clear D. The V and J ends lost 5 bases and 3 bases respectively, with 14 bases between them. Germline V gene sequence: CDR1 DFQATT, CDR2 SNEGSKA (reference sequence). CDR3 length: 13 residues. The CDR3 DNA reads TGCAGTGCTCCACCAACTGGAAACTACGAGCAGTACTTC. Translated, it gives CSAPPTGNYEQYF.

This chain connects TRBV29-1 to TRBJ2-1; D call uncertain. Germline assignment: CDR1 SQVTM and CDR2 ANQGSEA. V shed 3 bases and J shed 8 bases, with 2 bases lying between them. This CDR3 comprises 9 residues. The CDR3 DNA reads as TGCAGCGTTGACGATGAGCAGTTCTTC. Encoded protein: CSVDDEQFF.

This clonotype appeared a few times. CDR3 sequence (DNA): TGTGCCAGCAGCCGGACTAGCAAGCAAGAGACCCAGTACTTC. As protein: CASSRTSKQETQYF. V and J are TRBV12-3 or TRBV12-4 and TRBJ2-5; 8 nucleotides line up with TRBD2. This CDR3 spans 14 amino acids. With V trimmed by 6 bases and J by 2 bases, 5 bases remained unmatched.

This clonotype has more than one count but fewer than ten. The chain couples TRBV7-8 to TRBJ2-5; D is ambiguous. With 2 bases removed from V and 2 bases from J, the gap between germline ends came to 6 bases. CDR3 size: 13 residues. Germline CDR1 is SGHVS and CDR2 is FQNEAQ. The CDR3 nucleotides are TGTGCCAGCAGCTTAATGGCTCAAGAGACCCAGTACTTC. This sequence encodes CASSLMAQETQYF.

The chain couples TRBV7-2 to TRBJ2-6, with 8 positions matching TRBD1. V lost 1 base, J lost 4 bases, and 12 bases stayed unmatched. CDR3 length: 19 residues. Germline lookup yields CDR1 SGHTA and CDR2 FQGNSA. In DNA form, the CDR3 reads TGTGCCAGCAGCTTAGAACGGACAGGGTTTTCTTTGGGGGCCAACGTCCTGACTTTC. Its translation is CASSLERTGFSLGANVLTF.

The chain recombines TRBV21-1 with TRBJ1-1. TRBV21-1 is a pseudogene segment. The CDR3 covers 14 residues. CDR3 in amino acids: CASSKAQTNTEAFF. CDR3 bases: TGTGCCAGCAGCAAAGCACAGACGAACACTGAAGCTTTCTTT.

This clonotype was recorded a few times. The V gene is TRBV7-9, the J gene TRBJ2-5; D uncertain. The ends were cut back, 5 bases at V and 0 bases at J, with 10 bases in the middle. The CDR3 loop spans 14 amino acids. Germline values: CDR1 SEHNR, CDR2 FQNEAQ (reference sequence). CDR3 protein: CASSPGWDQETQYF. For the CDR3, the DNA is TGTGCCAGCAGCCCTGGGTGGGACCAAGAGACCCAGTACTTC.

The CDR3 sequence is CASSGGREQFF. DNA of the CDR3: TGTGCCAGCAGCGGCGGCCGTGAGCAGTTCTTC. This chain joins TRBV7-2 and TRBJ2-1; D is undetermined. With 5 bases removed from V and 9 bases from J, the gap between germline ends came to 8 bases. Looked up from germline, CDR1 is SGHTA and CDR2 is FQGNSA. This CDR3 has 11 residues.

The table lists this clonotype with a few counts. The chain is built from TRBV5-1 and TRBJ2-3; 7 bases agree with TRBD1. V was pared by 0 bases and J by 1 base, with 2 bases of the junction left unmatched. CDR3 length: 15 residues. Germline-derived CDR1 and CDR2 are SGHRS and YFSETQ. The CDR3 loop is CASSLGGQRTDTQYF. The CDR3 bases are TGCGCCAGCAGCTTGGGGGGACAGCGCACAGATACGCAGTATTTT.

The rearrangement links TRBV12-5 to TRBJ2-5, with TRBD2 matching over 7 bases. The germline V gene encodes CDR1 LGHNT and CDR2 FRNRAP. The ends lost 5 bases at V and 3 bases at J; junction bases unmatched: 9. This CDR3 has 15 amino acids. As DNA, the CDR3 is TGTGCTAGTGGTCCCCGGGGGGAGAAAAAAGAGACCCAGTACTTC. The encoded protein is CASGPRGEKKETQYF.

The table lists this clonotype with a few counts. This chain joins TRBV4-1 and TRBJ2-7; maybe TRBD1 (6 bases). This CDR3 region has 15 residues. In germline, CDR1 is MGHRA, CDR2 YSYEKL. V was trimmed by 1 base and J by 0 bases, leaving 10 bases between them. The CDR3 coding sequence is TGCGCCAGCAGCCAAGCTCCAGGGGACTCCTACGAGCAGTACTTC. As protein: CASSQAPGDSYEQYF.

In this sample, this clonotype turned up a few times. An end of the junction differs from the germline gene, which may be a read error. This chain links TRBV29-1 with TRBJ1-2; the D gene is possibly TRBD1 (5 bases). Per the germline V gene, CDR1 is SQVTM and CDR2 is ANQGSEA. The CDR3 has 15 amino acids. The CDR3 DNA sequence: TGCAGCGTTGAGGTCGGGGGAGCGTCTATCTATGGCTACATCTTC. This encodes CSVEVGGASIYGYIF.

The chain employs TRBV3-1 and TRBJ1-2; tentatively, D is TRBD1 (5 bases). V was cut by 6 bases and J by 8 bases, with 16 bases left in between. The CDR3 loop spans 13 amino acids. Germline lookup yields CDR1 LGHDT and CDR2 YNNKEL (reference sequence). The DNA for the CDR3 is TGTGCCAGCAGTCCGGCCAAAGGGGTAGGCTACACCTTC. It encodes CASSPAKGVGYTF. The whole variable domain, filled in from reference TRBV3-1 and TRBJ1-2, reads DTAVSQTPKYLVTQMGNDKSIKCEQNLGHDTMYWYKQDSKKFLKIMFSYNNKELIINETVPNRFSPKSPDKAHLNLHINSLELGDSAVYFCASSPAKGVGYTFGSGTRLTVV.

The chain recombines TRBV15 with TRBJ1-4; D perhaps matches TRBD1 (5 bases). Looked up from germline, CDR1 is LNHNV and CDR2 is YYDKDF (reference sequence). V was trimmed by 1 base and J by 6 bases, leaving 12 bases between them. The CDR3 runs to 15 residues. CDR3 sequence: CATSRGGEKDEKLFF. The CDR3 nucleotides are TGTGCCACCAGCAGAGGAGGGGAAAAGGATGAAAAACTGTTTTTT.

This chain links TRBV6-5 with TRBJ2-5; 7 bases are a match to TRBD2. Losses at the gene ends were 6 bases for V and 6 bases for J; bases not matched to a gene: 10. The CDR3 has 14 residues. Germline CDR1 MNHEY, CDR2 SVGAGI. The CDR3 is CASSDGGWSQTQYF. In DNA form, the CDR3 reads TGTGCCAGCAGCGACGGGGGGTGGTCACAGACCCAGTACTTC.

The chain carries TRBV18 and TRBJ2-7; D is perhaps TRBD1 or TRBD2 (5 bases each). From germline, CDR1 is KGHSH and CDR2 LQKENI. This CDR3 is built from 14 residues. V gave up 2 bases and J gave up 5 bases, with 13 bases separating them. CDR3 in amino acids: CASSPDPGRNEQYF. The CDR3 nucleotides read TGTGCCAGCTCACCAGACCCGGGGCGGAACGAGCAGTACTTC.

This clonotype was seen only a few times. Written as DNA, the CDR3 is TGTGCCAGCAGCCATATCACCACCAGCACAGATACGCAGTATTTT. As protein: CASSHITTSTDTQYF. V gene TRBV3-1 combines with J gene TRBJ2-3; the D is unclear. V was cut by 3 bases and J by 0 bases, with 10 bases left in between. Germline V gene lookup returns CDR1 LGHDT and CDR2 YNNKEL (reference sequence). The CDR3 is made up of 15 amino acids.

This chain connects TRBV5-1 to TRBJ2-7, with 10 bases fitting TRBD2. V lost 4 bases and J lost 2; bases outside the gene matches: 9. The CDR3 extends over 16 amino acids. CDR1 SGHRS and CDR2 YFSETQ come from the germline V gene. The CDR3 protein is CASSREQTSGAYEQYF. The DNA for the CDR3 is TGCGCCAGCAGCAGAGAGCAAACTAGCGGGGCCTACGAGCAGTACTTC.

The rearrangement uses TRBV12-3 or TRBV12-4 and TRBJ1-5; tentatively, D is TRBD1 (5 bases). CDR3 length: 14 amino acids. The V gene lost 7 bases and the J gene lost 0 bases, with 10 bases spanning the gap. Here the CDR3 DNA reads TGTGCCAGCAAATCGACAGCTAGCAATCAGCCCCAGCATTTT. It yields the protein CASKSTASNQPQHF.

The rearrangement joins TRBV4-2 to TRBJ2-7; TRBD1 matches at 8 bases. The CDR3 loop spans 15 amino acids. The V and J ends lost 0 bases and 4 bases, in that order; junction bases with no gene match: 5. The germline V gene has CDR1 LGHNA and CDR2 YNFKEQ. The CDR3 protein is CASSQDFDRGYEQYF. CDR3 coding DNA: TGTGCCAGCAGCCAAGATTTCGACAGGGGTTACGAGCAGTACTTC.

This clonotype was picked up a small number of times. CDR3 DNA: TGTGCCAGCAGCCAAGACGTAGCGGGGGGCCGCACAGATACGCAGTATTTT. Amino acids: CASSQDVAGGRTDTQYF. The gene calls are TRBV14 and TRBJ2-3; TRBD2 agrees at 10 bases. CDR3 size: 17 residues. Trimming at V came to 0 bases and at J to 1 base, leaving 4 bases not matched to a gene. Germline-derived CDR1 and CDR2 are SGHDN and FVKESK.

This chain links TRBV6-2 or TRBV6-3 with TRBJ2-5; maybe TRBD2 (6 bases). Trimming removed 6 bases at V and 5 bases at J, with 22 bases between. The CDR3 is 16 residues long. Per germline, CDR1 MNHEY and CDR2 SVGEGT. CDR3 protein: CASRAPGLQFQETQYF. The CDR3 coding sequence is TGTGCCAGCAGGGCCCCGGGACTCCAATTCCAGGAGACCCAGTACTTC.

V is TRBV3-1 and J is TRBJ1-4; D possibly corresponds to TRBD1 (6 bases). Trimming cost V 6 bases and J 7 bases, with 15 bases left between them. This CDR3 region has 14 residues. Germline V lookup: CDR1 LGHDT, CDR2 YNNKEL (reference sequence). CDR3 loop: CASRNREGREKLFF. The DNA of the CDR3 is TGTGCCAGCAGGAACAGGGAAGGTCGTGAAAAACTGTTTTTT.

The chain uses TRBV7-8 and TRBJ2-6, with D possibly TRBD1 on 6 matching bases. Germline V CDR1 and CDR2: SGHVS, FQNEAQ. The CDR3 is 21 residues long. The ends were cut back, 6 bases at V and 0 bases at J, with 27 bases in the middle. The CDR3 bases are TGTGCCAGCAGTCCTCCTGAGGACCGGGACACCTTTTACTCTGGGGCCAACGTCCTGACTTTC. Protein: CASSPPEDRDTFYSGANVLTF.

The chain carries TRBV27 and TRBJ2-7, with D maybe TRBD2 (5 bases). The V and J ends lost 5 bases and 1 base respectively, with 21 bases between them. In germline, CDR1 is MNHEY, CDR2 SMNVEV (reference sequence). The CDR3 is 17 amino acids. The DNA of the CDR3 is TGTGCCAGCAGTCCCCGACCGGGAAAAGCCCTTTCCTACGAGCAGTACTTC. Its translation is CASSPRPGKALSYEQYF.

The rearrangement links TRBV7-9 to TRBJ2-1, with unresolved D. V lost 1 base to trimming and J lost 0 bases, with 7 bases between them. Germline assignment: CDR1 SEHNR and CDR2 FQNEAQ (reference sequence). The CDR3 totals 15 residues. The CDR3 nucleotides read TGTGCCAGCAGCTTAGAACAGAGCTCCTACAATGAGCAGTTCTTC. It codes for CASSLEQSSYNEQFF.

The V and J genes are TRBV10-3 and TRBJ1-5; D call uncertain. Trimming shortened V by 9 bases and J by 0 bases, and 18 bases separated the two germline ends. The CDR3 length is 16 residues. The germline V gene encodes CDR1 ENHRY and CDR2 SYGVKD. For the CDR3, the DNA is TGTGCCATGCCGGGCCAGGCGATCTATAGCAATCAGCCCCAGCATTTT. Amino acids: CAMPGQAIYSNQPQHF.

Concerning this clonotype itself: A read error may account for a junction end that differs from germline. The DNA of the CDR3 is TGTGCCAGCAGTTACTCGAGCAGAAATGGGCAGTTCTTC. Protein: CASSYSSRNGQFF. The chain has TRBV6-5 and TRBJ2-1; D not resolved. Germline-derived CDR1 and CDR2 are MNHEY and SVGAGI. CDR3 length: 13 residues.

This clonotype was seen more than once but under ten times. This rearrangement joins TRBV12-3 or TRBV12-4 to TRBJ1-4, with D uncertain. This CDR3 is 14 amino acids long. Between the trimmed V and J ends, which lost 6 bases and 8 bases, there was a span of 16 bases. The CDR3 DNA reads TGTGCCAGCAGCTCGGGCCTCCCAAAGGAAAAACTGTTTTTT. It specifies CASSSGLPKEKLFF.